This T cell receptor (beta chain) originates from a study of vaccination effects on CD4 cells after COVID-19. Study-wide background: Convalescent patient samples, from two individuals, date to 16 days and one week before vaccination.

Viral peptide pool expansion of antigen-specific CD4+ T cells preceded sequencing in the ViraFEST assay. Cells that had been cultured for roughly 9 days were the source of isolated CD4+ T cells. PCR-confirmed SARS-CoV-2 infection occurred in the person between March and December 2020. CDR3 length: 17 residues. CDR1 LGHDT and CDR2 YNNKEL come from the germline V gene (reference sequence). V lost 1 base and J lost 2, with 17 bases in between. Clones were sequenced by immunoSEQ multiplex PCR, and TCRdb holds only the in-frame ones, with some missing. The sample consists of under 35,000 clones, under 85% of them appearing once. Regarding this clone: Its cognate antigen is unknown.

The source is a human donor who had a prior SARS-CoV-2 infection. The chain recombines TRBV3-1 (or the pseudogene TRBV3-2) with TRBJ1-2; D possibly corresponds to TRBD1 (6 bases). Here the sequenced sample was CD4+ T cells from PBMCs cultured with a peptide pool, taken before COVID-19 vaccination. The DNA for the CDR3 is TGTGCCAGCAGCCAAGGTTCTGGGACACTGACCAACTATGGCTACACCTTC. Protein: CASSQGSGTLTNYGYTF.